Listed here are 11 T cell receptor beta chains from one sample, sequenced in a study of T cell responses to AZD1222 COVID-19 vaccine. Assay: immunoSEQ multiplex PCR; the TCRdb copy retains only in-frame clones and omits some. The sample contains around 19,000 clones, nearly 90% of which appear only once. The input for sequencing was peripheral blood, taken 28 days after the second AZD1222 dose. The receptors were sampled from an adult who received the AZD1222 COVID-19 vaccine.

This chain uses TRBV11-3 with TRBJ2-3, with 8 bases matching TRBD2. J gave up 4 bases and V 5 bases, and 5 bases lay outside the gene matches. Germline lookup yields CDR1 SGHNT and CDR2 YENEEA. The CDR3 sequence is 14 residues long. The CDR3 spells CASSPGLASDTQYF. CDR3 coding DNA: TGTGCCAGCAGCCCCGGACTAGCTTCAGATACGCAGTATTTT.

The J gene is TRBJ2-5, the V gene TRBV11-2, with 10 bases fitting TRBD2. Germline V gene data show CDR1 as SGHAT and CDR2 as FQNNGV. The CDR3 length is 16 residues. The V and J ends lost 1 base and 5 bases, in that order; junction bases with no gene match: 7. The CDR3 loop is CASSLGRAGGVETQYF. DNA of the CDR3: TGTGCCAGCAGCTTAGGTCGAGCGGGGGGGGTGGAGACCCAGTACTTC.

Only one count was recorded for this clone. The CDR3: CASSPPFLENTEAFF. As DNA, the CDR3 is TGTGCCAGTAGTCCACCCTTTTTGGAGAACACTGAAGCTTTCTTT. This sequence joins TRBV19 and TRBJ1-1, with D uncertain. CDR3 length equals 15 residues. CDR1 is LNHDA and CDR2 is SQIVND in the germline V gene (reference sequence). V lost 5 bases and J lost 1, with 14 bases in between.

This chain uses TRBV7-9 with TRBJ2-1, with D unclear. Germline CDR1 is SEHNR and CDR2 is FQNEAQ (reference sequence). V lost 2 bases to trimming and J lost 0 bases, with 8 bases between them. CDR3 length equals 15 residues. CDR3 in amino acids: CASSLILSSYNEQFF. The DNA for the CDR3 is TGTGCCAGCAGCTTAATCCTGAGCTCCTACAATGAGCAGTTCTTC.

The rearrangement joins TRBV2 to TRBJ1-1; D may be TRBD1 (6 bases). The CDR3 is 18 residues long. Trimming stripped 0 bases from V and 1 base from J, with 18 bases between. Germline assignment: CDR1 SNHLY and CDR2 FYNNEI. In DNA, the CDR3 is TGTGCCAGCAGTGAAGCCTCATTACAGGGTTGGGCGAACACTGAAGCTTTCTTT. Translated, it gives CASSEASLQGWANTEAFF.

The CDR3 DNA sequence: TGTGCCAGCAGTTTTTACCCGCAGTCCTACGAGCAGTACGTC. Residues: CASSFYPQSYEQYV. J is TRBJ2-7 and V is TRBV28; D gene ambiguous. The V and J ends lost 3 bases and 1 base respectively, with 10 bases between them. CDR3 size: 14 residues. CDR1 MDHEN and CDR2 SYDVKM come from the germline V gene.

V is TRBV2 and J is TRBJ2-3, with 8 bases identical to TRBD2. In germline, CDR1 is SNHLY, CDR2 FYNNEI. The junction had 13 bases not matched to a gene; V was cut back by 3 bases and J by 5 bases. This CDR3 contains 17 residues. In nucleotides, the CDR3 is TGTGCCAGCAGTGATTTTCAGGGACTAGTGTGGGGAGATACGCAGTATTTT. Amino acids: CASSDFQGLVWGDTQYF. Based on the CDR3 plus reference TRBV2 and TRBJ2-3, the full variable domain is EPEVTQTPSHQVTQMGQEVILRCVPISNHLYFYWYRQILGQKVEFLVSFYNNEISEKSEIFDDQFSVERPDGSNFTLKIRSTKLEDSAMYFCASSDFQGLVWGDTQYFGPGTRLTVL.

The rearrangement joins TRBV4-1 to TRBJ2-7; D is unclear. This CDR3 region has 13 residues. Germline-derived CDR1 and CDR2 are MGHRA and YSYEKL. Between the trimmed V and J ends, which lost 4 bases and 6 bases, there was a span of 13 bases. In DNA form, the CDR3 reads TGCGCCAGCAGCCCCTTGGACCCACCCGAGCAGTACTTC. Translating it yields CASSPLDPPEQYF.

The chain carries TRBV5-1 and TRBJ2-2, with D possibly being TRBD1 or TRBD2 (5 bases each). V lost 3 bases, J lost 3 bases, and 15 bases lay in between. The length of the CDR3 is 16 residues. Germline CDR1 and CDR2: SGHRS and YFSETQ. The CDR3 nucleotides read TGCGCCAGCAGCTATGGGAGACAGCTATACACCGGGGAGCTGTTTTTT. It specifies CASSYGRQLYTGELFF.

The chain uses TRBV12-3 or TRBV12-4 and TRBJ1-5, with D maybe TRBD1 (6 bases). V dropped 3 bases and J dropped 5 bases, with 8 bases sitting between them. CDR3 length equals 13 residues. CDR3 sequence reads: CASSFKGDQPQHF. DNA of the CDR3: TGTGCCAGCAGTTTTAAGGGGGATCAGCCCCAGCATTTT.

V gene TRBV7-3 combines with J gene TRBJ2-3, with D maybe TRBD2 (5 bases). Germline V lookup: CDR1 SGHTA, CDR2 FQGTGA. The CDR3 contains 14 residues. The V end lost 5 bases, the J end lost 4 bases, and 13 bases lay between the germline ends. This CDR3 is CASSATRFSDTQYF. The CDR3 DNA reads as TGTGCCAGCAGCGCAACTAGATTTTCAGATACGCAGTATTTT. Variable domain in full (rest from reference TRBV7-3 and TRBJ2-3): GAGVSQTPSNKVTEKGKYVELRCDPISGHTALYWYRQSLGQGPEFLIYFQGTGAADDSGLPNDRFFAVRPEGSVSTLKIQRTERGDSAVYLCASSATRFSDTQYFGPGTRLTVL.